This T cell receptor beta chain originates from a study of cytomegalovirus exposure and HLA in healthy donors (dated by TCRdb to the late 2010s). As for the study more broadly: In an earlier analysis of roughly 590 of the donors, 250 to 350 Gb of sequence data and 117 million unique TCR beta sequences from about 190 million T cells were reported. A later genetic analysis took genome-wide SNP genotypes for about 55% of the 666 donors and used that subset as a discovery cohort. Typing coverage differed by locus: A, B, C, DRB1 and DQB1 were typed in roughly 620-630 donors, DQA1 in approximately 520, DPA1 in nearly 610, and DPB1 in around 440. Every discovery cohort repertoire had been produced on one sequencing platform. Roughly 300 gigabases of sequencing data and approximately 84 million unique TCR sequences were included in an early release covering 500 to 750 HLA-typed donors. The study was designed to test whether signatures of past pathogen exposure could be identified by cataloging public T cell receptors. Several DR-DQ haplotypes were handled as single units for association and clustering because linkage in the cohort was strong. HLA typing covered class I and class II loci at four-digit resolution. The T cell repertoires of several hundred subjects were profiled by immunosequencing and related to cytomegalovirus serostatus. Along with the approximately 620-subject first cohort, a separate validation cohort of over a hundred different subjects was used. The genetic ancestry cluster associated with self-reported Caucasian donors included 65% to 90% of the 398 genotyped donors. On average, 235,054 unique TCR beta nucleotide sequences were sequenced per donor among 350 to 400 genotyped donors of the cohort, with roughly 18% of those sequences being non-productive. A later analysis re-examined previously published TCR beta repertoires from 500 to 700 donors and added high-resolution HLA genotyping to investigate patterns of TCR occurrence. The study combined high-throughput TCR immunosequencing, statistical association of individual TCRs with disease status, and machine learning to predict cytomegalovirus infection status. Rather than drawing on any new phenotypic data, the later analysis identified candidate immune exposures from TCR beta sequences and the way those sequences occurred across donors. Alongside the repertoire data, information on donor age, sex, ethnicity and CMV serostatus was compiled. In an earlier analysis of roughly 600 of the donors, high-throughput TCR beta sequencing was used to judge whether each TCR beta V gene segment behaved as functional or pseudogenic. Results and caveats for the whole study, not just this receptor: Because the 87-base-pair reads could not distinguish some IMGT-functional V segments, including TRBV6-2 and TRBV6-3, those segments were excluded. For the cohort, immune exposure information was limited to CMV serostatus. According to a later analysis, most CMV-associated TCR beta chains appeared to be HLA-restricted, and the HLA associations seemed to be driven largely by CMV exposure. Because HLA typing was missing for some donors at each locus, association tests included only the typed subset. In this cohort, only TCR beta chains were sequenced, and detectable features were limited by the absence of alpha or paired-chain data. According to a later genetic analysis, donors in an Asian-associated ancestry cluster had fewer N-insertions in productive TCRs than the approximately 670-donor mean. A further reported finding was that TCR beta sequences accurately predicted the HLA-A and HLA-B alleles for most subjects in the first cohort. Several of the top co-occurrence clusters appeared to be linked to parvovirus B19, influenza, CMV and Epstein-Barr virus, according to a later analysis. The study listed 150 to 200 TCR beta chains as associated with cytomegalovirus. According to a later analysis, TCR association rates differed among HLA loci, with DRB1 alleles showing the most associated TCRs and HLA-C alleles showing the fewest. In vitro tests confirmed that a few of the cytomegalovirus-associated TCR beta chains recognize cytomegalovirus antigens. Cytomegalovirus status was reported to be diagnosed by the classifier with high specificity and sensitivity in both the original and validation cohorts. In a later analysis, around 17,000 TCR beta sequences were associated with specific HLA alleles at a false discovery rate of 0.05. The sequencing pipeline was judged likely to have produced a cluster of highly shared sequence variants as a technical artifact. Linkage disequilibrium might explain the correlated functional status among segregating V segments, but an unknown experimental factor could not be excluded. While some public TCRs were present in many individuals, most TCR sequences turned up only very rarely across donors. Assigning TCR associations to individual alleles was difficult when HLA alleles, especially DR and DQ, strongly co-occurred. Roughly uniform sequencing depth across donors was assumed in presence/absence analyses, although this assumption may not hold. The authors suggested that the approach could potentially be generalized to other disease states and immunological phenotypes. In an earlier analysis of 587 of the donors, most TCR beta V segments were observed in productive rearrangements about 87% or about 30% of the time, broadly matching IMGT annotations. In a later analysis, HLA-associated TCR beta chains showed more clonal expansion and lower generation probabilities than non-associated chains that were equally common. Because counts were too low, roughly 17 rarely observed V segments, including chromosome 9 orphons, were left out of the earlier analysis of about 500 of the donors. In a later genetic analysis, a missense DCLRE1C variant was associated with V-gene and J-gene trimming of TCR beta chains, and the association was replicated in an independent cohort.

The protocol used for the library was the immunoSEQ multiplex PCR assay. For the multiplex PCR, a mixture combining 60 forward primers for TCR Vbeta segments and 13 reverse primers for TCR Jbeta segments was used. A multiplex PCR assay on genomic DNA amplified the CDR3 region of rearranged TCR beta genes. The amplified TCR beta libraries were sequenced on the Illumina HiSeq System as 87-base-pair reads. The paper's data handling went like this. A later analysis tallied around 80 million unique TCR beta chains across the 666 repertoires, and around 12 million of those chains were shared by two or more donors. Raw reads were error-corrected and collapsed into unique sequences with a nearest-neighbor algorithm that merged closely related sequences to remove PCR and sequencing errors. V, D and J gene segments were assigned by aligning CDR3 sequences to IMGT reference sequences. For a sequence to be retained, a match of at least six nucleotides was required to both a V gene segment and a J gene segment. A rearrangement counted as productive if the CDR3 had no stop codons and remained in frame with V and J, and every other rearrangement counted as non-productive. CDR3 was defined by IMGT convention, running from the second conserved V-encoded cysteine to the conserved J-encoded phenylalanine. In an earlier analysis of approximately 500 of the donors, sequences lacking an unambiguous match to a single V gene segment were excluded. An earlier analysis of several hundred of the donors classified V segments as functional when productive rearrangements were above 56.7% and as segregating when the standard deviation between donors was above 5%. A statistical classification framework was developed to diagnose cytomegalovirus status using the catalog of TCR beta chain sequences. V and J gene assignment, in a later analysis, came from comparing TCR nucleotide sequences with IMGT/GENE-DB human TR gene sequences. The TCRdist pipeline was used in a later analysis to assign CDR3 sequences and most-parsimonious VDJ recombination scenarios. In a later analysis, each TCR beta chain was defined by its CDR3 amino acid sequence together with its V-gene family, and reads without a unique V-gene family were excluded. As a way to deal with suspected cross-contamination and a sequencing artifact, a later analysis dropped over 550 nucleotide sequences that were highly shared and had low generation probability. In a later analysis, a clonal expansion index was calculated for each public chain from normalized within-repertoire ranks of inferred template counts. In a later analysis, generation probabilities were computed using a VDJ recombination model fitted to out-of-frame rearrangements, and the results were checked against IGoR. Hypergeometric tests were used in a later analysis to score TCR-TCR, TCR-HLA and TCR-CMV co-occurrence, with a repertoire-size bias correction applied to the TCR pairs. In a later analysis, false discovery rates were estimated by permuting HLA or CMV assignments 20 times. A later analysis grouped co-occurring TCRs with DBSCAN, adding TCRdist sequence similarity when clustering within HLA-allele-positive subsets. For co-occurrence clustering, repertoires with fewer than 30,000 or more than 120,000 public chains were excluded, along with a handful of repertoires with anomalous nucleotide sharing. This is the immuneACCESS table as TCRdb keeps it, with only in-frame sequences that have V and J called. A part of the clones is gone; compared with another copy, unresolved V genes explain less than half, and the rest is unexplained. V and J calls and clone size come straight from that table; D and trimming were deduced from the DNA. Across this sample there are 110,000 or so clones, with about 68% seen only once. 9.5% to 13% of the sample is held by the ten biggest clonotypes.

On this clone: The antigen it recognizes is unknown. The sample holds no much larger clone one base away, and base qualities are not on file.

The cohort comprised approximately 700 healthy bone marrow donors. At the time of sampling, all cohort members were nominally healthy, though unrecorded immune exposures were likely present. The donor tested CMV seropositive, placing the donor among the 250 to 350 seropositive members of the cohort. Each donor provided a peripheral blood sample, and peripheral blood mononuclear cells were used for TCR beta sequencing. The Qiagen DNeasy Blood Extraction Kit was used to extract genomic DNA from the blood cell samples. V sheds 4 bases and J sheds 3 bases, leaving 11 bases between their ends. CDR1 is given as SGHAT and CDR2 as FQNNGV, both from the germline V gene. Including cysteine and phenylalanine, the CDR3 has 14 amino acids. The kept DNA is CDR3 alone, 42 bases in frame from the first base.

The rearrangement combines TRBV11-2 with TRBJ2-3; the D segment cannot be called with confidence. The origin of this receptor is a woman between 45 and 65 years old in good health and CMV-seropositive. What was sequenced was PBMCs. The CDR3 has the sequence CASSSVAATDTQYF. The nucleotide sequence is TGTGCCAGCAGCTCAGTAGCAGCAACAGATACGCAGTATTTT.